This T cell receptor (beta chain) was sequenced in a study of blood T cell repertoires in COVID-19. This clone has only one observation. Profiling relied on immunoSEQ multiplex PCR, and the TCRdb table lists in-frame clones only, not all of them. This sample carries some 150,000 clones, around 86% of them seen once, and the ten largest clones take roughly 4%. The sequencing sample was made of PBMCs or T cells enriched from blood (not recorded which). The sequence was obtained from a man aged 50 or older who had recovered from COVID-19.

In DNA, the CDR3 is TGTGCCAGCAGCCAAGAAATTGGGACAGGGGGAATCGGGGAGCTGTTTTTT. Amino acids: CASSQEIGTGGIGELFF. The chain recombines TRBV4-2 with TRBJ2-2; 11 bases match TRBD1. Germline V CDR1 and CDR2: LGHNA, YNFKEQ. The CDR3 is made up of 17 amino acids. Trimming at V came to 0 bases and at J to 7 bases, leaving 7 bases not matched to a gene.